This TCR beta chain was profiled in a study of blood T cell repertoires in COVID-19. This CDR3 has 15 residues. V lost 3 bases, J lost 4 bases, and 5 bases stayed unmatched. Per the germline V gene, CDR1 is SEHNR and CDR2 is FQNEAQ (reference sequence). The assay was immunoSEQ multiplex PCR, and TCRdb's table has in-frame clones only and misses some. The sample carries 250,000 or so clones, about 88% recorded once. The sequencing sample was made of peripheral blood. This TCR was recovered from a woman aged 40 to 55 who had recovered from COVID-19. This chain uses TRBV7-9 with TRBJ2-5; 10 nucleotides align to TRBD2. The CDR3 bases are TGTGCCAGCAGCTTGAGCGGGGGGGTACGAGAGACCCAGTACTTC. It specifies CASSLSGGVRETQYF.